A selection of T cell receptor beta chains follows, all from one sample in a study of T cell responses to AZD1222 COVID-19 vaccine. The data were produced by immunoSEQ multiplex PCR, yet TCRdb's version contains in-frame clones alone and is incomplete. Of around 140,000 clones listed, approximately 93% are singletons. The source was peripheral blood, collected on day 0 of AZD1222 vaccination. The receptors here all came from an adult in good health. Each CDR3 is given without its conserved first and last residue. D genes are given only for firm matches.

CDR3aa: ASSPASGVYEQY; d_gene: TRBD2; v_gene: TRBV7-9
CDR3aa: ASRADRGRDQPQH; d_gene: TRBD1; v_gene: TRBV7-8
CDR3aa: ASSDGADPYNEQF; d_gene: NA; v_gene: TRBV6-4
CDR3aa: ASSRETRQNYGYT; d_gene: NA; v_gene: TRBV5-1
CDR3aa: SVEEPTYNEQF; d_gene: NA; v_gene: TRBV29-1
CDR3aa: ASSYRQGRITDTQY; d_gene: NA; v_gene: TRBV6-2/TRBV6-3
CDR3aa: ASSQDPSTEAF; d_gene: NA; v_gene: TRBV5-1
CDR3aa: ASRAPTSGSEQY; d_gene: TRBD2; v_gene: TRBV6-6
CDR3aa: ASKETHVFGNTIY; d_gene: NA; v_gene: TRBV11-2
CDR3aa: ATPAVSTSGGTTDTQY; d_gene: TRBD2; v_gene: TRBV5-4
CDR3aa: ASRTGGGSVRDGYT; d_gene: NA; v_gene: TRBV19
CDR3aa: ASSPSPRDHQETQY; d_gene: NA; v_gene: TRBV27
CDR3aa: ASRLPLRDRHYEQY; d_gene: TRBD1; v_gene: TRBV2
CDR3aa: ASSSPSTQY; d_gene: NA; v_gene: TRBV28
CDR3aa: ATSEDRAATNEKLF; d_gene: TRBD1; v_gene: TRBV15
CDR3aa: ASSHRPESSYEQY; d_gene: NA; v_gene: TRBV5-1
CDR3aa: ASSIAGTQY; d_gene: NA; v_gene: TRBV19
CDR3aa: ASSLVGRQGEWPQH; d_gene: NA; v_gene: TRBV7-9
CDR3aa: ASSVSGGSYEQY; d_gene: TRBD2; v_gene: TRBV7-9
CDR3aa: ASSHPGTLGEKLF; d_gene: NA; v_gene: TRBV5-4
CDR3aa: AIEGRNSPLH; d_gene: NA; v_gene: TRBV10-3
CDR3aa: ASSWGTSDTQY; d_gene: NA; v_gene: TRBV19
CDR3aa: ASSYGITGFNTEAF; d_gene: NA; v_gene: TRBV6-5
CDR3aa: ASSPYLRGAGLGQPQH; d_gene: NA; v_gene: TRBV27
CDR3aa: ASSLSGLEQY; d_gene: NA; v_gene: TRBV7-2
CDR3aa: SARGQETQY; d_gene: NA; v_gene: TRBV20-1
CDR3aa: ASSATVTNTEAF; d_gene: NA; v_gene: TRBV7-2
CDR3aa: ASSPLNGNEQF; d_gene: NA; v_gene: TRBV5-8
CDR3aa: ASTSPRRELLQETQY; d_gene: TRBD2; v_gene: TRBV2
CDR3aa: ASSLGTGDYNEQF; d_gene: TRBD1; v_gene: TRBV4-3
CDR3aa: AWTGTGHGYT; d_gene: TRBD1; v_gene: TRBV30
CDR3aa: ACSPKASYSNQPQH; d_gene: NA; v_gene: TRBV30
CDR3aa: ASSARQGSTYEQY; d_gene: TRBD1; v_gene: TRBV9
CDR3aa: ASSSAFGHTEAF; d_gene: NA; v_gene: TRBV7-8
CDR3aa: ASSGGGGDQPQH; d_gene: NA; v_gene: TRBV18
CDR3aa: ASSRPWGNQETQY; d_gene: NA; v_gene: TRBV28
CDR3aa: ASSQDVTGDGPSEQY; d_gene: TRBD1; v_gene: TRBV4-3
CDR3aa: ASSLYRGYEQY; d_gene: NA; v_gene: TRBV27
CDR3aa: ASSPIAGGGYNEQF; d_gene: TRBD2; v_gene: TRBV7-2
CDR3aa: ASSYSGLGAYEQY; d_gene: NA; v_gene: TRBV6-5
CDR3aa: ASTDDARLAGGPDGNIQY; d_gene: TRBD2; v_gene: TRBV6-1